This TCR beta chain was recorded in a study of blood T cell repertoires in COVID-19. As for the study in general: COVID-19 samples from acute and convalescent phases originated in the United States, Italy and Spain. Sources were T cells, B-cell-depleted T cells, or PBMCs; the material itself was cDNA or gDNA.

In this sample, this clone turned up once. Germline values: CDR1 LGHNA, CDR2 YSLEER. V was clipped by 0 bases and J by 5 bases, with 10 bases between them. The CDR3 length is 14 residues. As processed by the authors: Reference gene primer amplification gave estimated nucleated cell counts. Profiled with immunoSEQ multiplex PCR; TCRdb holds only in-frame clones, not every one. That table gives V, J and clone size, and the DNA gave D and trimming. The data hold around 170,000 clones, with 86% observed a single time. This chain uses TRBV4-3 with TRBJ1-2; possible D gene TRBD1, 6 bases. This clonotype was sampled from a man between 45 and 60 years old with active or convalescent COVID-19. Sequencing was done on a sample of peripheral blood. CDR3 amino acids: CASSQEGRGYGYTF. As DNA, the CDR3 is TGCGCCAGCAGCCAAGAAGGCAGGGGTTATGGCTACACCTTC.